The next 31 T cell receptor beta chains were all read from a single sample in a study of blood T cell repertoires in COVID-19. Assay used: immunoSEQ multiplex PCR; TCRdb lists only in-frame clones, some missing. The table has 95,000 to 100,000 clones, roughly nine tenths seen once. Sample: peripheral blood. Source of these receptors: a man aged 50 to 60 with acute or convalescent COVID-19.

This clone was counted once. This chain links TRBV7-9 with TRBJ1-1; D may be TRBD1 (6 bases). This CDR3 has 15 residues. With 7 bases removed from V and 1 base from J, the gap between germline ends came to 16 bases. The germline V gene has CDR1 SEHNR and CDR2 FQNEAQ (reference sequence). The CDR3 nucleotides read TGTGCCAGCACCTCGTCGGGGACACAGAACACTGAAGCTTTCTTT. Its protein is CASTSSGTQNTEAFF.

The rearrangement joins TRBV7-9 to TRBJ2-5; D is perhaps TRBD1 (6 bases). The CDR3 sequence is 15 residues long. Between the trimmed V and J ends, which lost 10 bases and 2 bases, there was a span of 20 bases. Per the germline V gene, CDR1 is SEHNR and CDR2 is FQNEAQ (reference sequence). Written as DNA, the CDR3 is TGTGCCACCCGCCCCCAGGGGTCCCCACAAGAGACCCAGTACTTC. Encoded protein: CATRPQGSPQETQYF.

The chain uses TRBV7-8 and TRBJ2-5, with TRBD2 matching over 10 bases. This CDR3 has 15 residues. The ends lost 5 bases at V and 5 bases at J; junction bases unmatched: 8. Germline assignment: CDR1 SGHVS and CDR2 FQNEAQ. The DNA of the CDR3 is TGTGCCAGCAGCCGAGCGGGGGGGCCCAGTGAGACCCAGTACTTC. Translation: CASSRAGGPSETQYF.

J is TRBJ1-5 and V is TRBV28; weak D call: TRBD1 (6 bases). Germline lookup yields CDR1 MDHEN and CDR2 SYDVKM. V was pared by 6 bases and J by 4 bases, with 22 bases between. This CDR3 comprises 17 residues. For the CDR3, the DNA is TGTGCCAGCAGAGGAGGGGGGGCAGTCGGGGAGAATCAGCCCCAGCATTTT. Translating gives CASRGGGAVGENQPQHF. Based on the CDR3 plus reference TRBV28 and TRBJ1-5, the full variable domain is DVKVTQSSRYLVKRTGEKVFLECVQDMDHENMFWYRQDPGLGLRLIYFSYDVKMKEKGDIPEGYSVSREKKERFSLILESASTNQTSMYLCASRGGGAVGENQPQHFGDGTRLSIL.

The rearrangement links TRBV7-2 to TRBJ1-5; D gene unclear. Looked up from germline, CDR1 is SGHTA and CDR2 is FQGNSA. V was clipped by 1 base and J by 3 bases, with 13 bases between them. This CDR3 has 16 amino acids. The CDR3 reads CASSLVGVRSNQPQHF. The CDR3 coding sequence is TGTGCCAGCAGCTTAGTGGGCGTCAGATCCAATCAGCCCCAGCATTTT. Full variable domain (remainder filled in from reference TRBV7-2 and TRBJ1-5): GAGVSQSPSNKVTEKGKDVELRCDPISGHTALYWYRQSLGQGLEFLIYFQGNSAPDKSGLPSDRFSAERTGGSVSTLTIQRTQQEDSAVYLCASSLVGVRSNQPQHFGDGTRLSIL.

The CDR3 DNA reads as TGTGCCAGCAGCCCCAATCGGGGAGGGACTGTAAAACTGTTTTTT. Translated: CASSPNRGGTVKLFF. V is TRBV7-2 and J is TRBJ1-4; TRBD1 is a possible D gene (5 bases). This CDR3 is built from 15 residues. Trimming pared 5 bases from V and 10 bases from J, leaving 20 bases between. Germline CDR1 is SGHTA and CDR2 is FQGNSA.

The sample holds a few counts of this clone. V is TRBV19 and J is TRBJ1-2; 8 positions agree with TRBD1. J lost 6 bases, V lost 6 bases, and 6 bases had no gene match. CDR1 LNHDA and CDR2 SQIVND come from the germline V gene (reference sequence). The CDR3 has 13 residues. In DNA, the CDR3 is TGTGCCAGTAGCCTCGGGACAGGCCATGGCTACACCTTC. Its protein product is CASSLGTGHGYTF.

The rearrangement joins TRBV14 to TRBJ2-5, with D possibly matching TRBD2 (6 bases). Trimming removed 0 bases at V and 10 bases at J, with 15 bases between. CDR3 length: 14 amino acids. The V gene's germline CDR1 is SGHDN and CDR2 FVKESK. The CDR3 spells CASSQDTAGRNQYF. The CDR3, as DNA: TGTGCCAGCAGCCAAGATACGGCAGGGAGGAACCAGTACTTC.

The genes are TRBV19 and TRBJ1-2; unclear D gene. Germline CDR1 is LNHDA and CDR2 is SQIVND (reference sequence). This CDR3 spans 12 amino acids. Deletions cut 4 bases from V and 2 bases from J, with 5 bases between. CDR3 amino acids: CASSKQNYGYTF. The CDR3 nucleotides read TGTGCCAGTAGTAAACAGAACTATGGCTACACCTTC.

V and J are TRBV29-1 and TRBJ1-2; TRBD1 aligns across 8 bases. Trimming at V came to 3 bases and at J to 8 bases, leaving 17 bases not matched to a gene. Germline lookup yields CDR1 SQVTM and CDR2 ANQGSEA. The CDR3 contains 16 residues. The CDR3 loop reads CSVDHRQGAFSDGYTF. The CDR3 DNA sequence: TGCAGCGTTGATCACAGGCAGGGGGCGTTCAGCGACGGCTACACCTTC. Drawing the rest from reference TRBV29-1 and TRBJ1-2, the complete variable domain is SAVISQKPSRDICQRGTSLTIQCQVDSQVTMMFWYRQQPGQSLTLIATANQGSEATYESGFVIDKFPISRPNLTFSTLTVSNMSPEDSSIYLCSVDHRQGAFSDGYTFGSGTRLTVV.

The V call is TRBV9, the J call TRBJ2-2, with D hard to call. Germline CDR1 reads SGDLS; CDR2 reads YYNGEE. CDR3 length: 15 amino acids. V shed 0 bases and J shed 5 bases, with 11 bases lying between them. The CDR3 reads CASSVELLRTGELFF. CDR3 coding DNA: TGTGCCAGCAGCGTAGAGTTGTTGAGGACCGGGGAGCTGTTTTTT.

This chain joins TRBV5-1 and TRBJ2-2; D is ambiguous. Deletions cut 9 bases from V and 3 bases from J, with 9 bases between. In germline, CDR1 is SGHRS, CDR2 YFSETQ. The CDR3 is made up of 12 amino acids. The CDR3 protein is CATSLDTGELFF. The CDR3 region has the DNA TGCGCCACGTCTCTCGACACCGGGGAGCTGTTTTTT.

In nucleotides, the CDR3 is TGTGCCAGCAGCATGGACAGGAAGTTTCAGTACTTC. It encodes CASSMDRKFQYF. J is TRBJ2-4 and V is TRBV5-4; TRBD1 matches 7 bases. This CDR3 has 12 residues. CDR1 and CDR2 (germline): SGHNT, YYREEE (reference sequence). V trimming: 4 bases; J trimming: 11 bases; junction bases outside the gene matches: 6.

The V and J genes are TRBV19 and TRBJ2-2; the match to TRBD2 covers 7 bases. The CDR3 covers 15 residues. CDR1 and CDR2 (germline): LNHDA, SQIVND (reference sequence). The junction had 7 bases not matched to a gene; V was cut back by 4 bases and J by 5 bases. The CDR3 nucleotides read TGTGCCAGTAGTAGCCATGGGGGAGGGACCGGGGAGCTGTTTTTT. This codes for CASSSHGGGTGELFF.

The V and J genes are TRBV7-9 and TRBJ1-2; no clear D. Trimming took off 5 bases at V and 1 base at J, with 8 bases between the two ends. From germline, CDR1 is SEHNR and CDR2 FQNEAQ (reference sequence). The length of the CDR3 is 13 residues. CDR3 in amino acids: CASSRVGNYGYTF. CDR3 in DNA: TGTGCCAGCAGCCGGGTGGGTAACTATGGCTACACCTTC.

This clone was found once. V and J are TRBV4-1 and TRBJ1-3; tentative D call: TRBD1 (5 bases). Trimming left V 1 base short and J 0 bases short, with 13 bases between. Germline V lookup: CDR1 MGHRA, CDR2 YSYEKL. This CDR3 is 17 amino acids long. DNA of the CDR3: TGCGCCAGCAGCCAAGGTAATAGAAGGGGCTCTGGAAACACCATATATTTT. Protein product: CASSQGNRRGSGNTIYF.

The V and J genes are TRBV5-8 and TRBJ1-2; D not resolved. Trimming cost V 2 bases and J 3 bases, with 11 bases left between them. Germline CDR1 and CDR2: SGHTS and YDEGEE. This CDR3 spans 14 amino acids. CDR3 sequence (DNA): TGTGCCAGCAGCTTTGGAGGGTCGGACTATGGCTACACCTTC. Encoded protein: CASSFGGSDYGYTF. Based on the CDR3 plus reference TRBV5-8 and TRBJ1-2, the full variable domain is EAGVTQSPTHLIKTRGQQATLRCSPISGHTSVYWYQQALGLGLQFLLWYDEGEERNRGNFPPRFSGRQFPNYSSELNVNALELEDSALYLCASSFGGSDYGYTFGSGTRLTVV.

V is TRBV10-3 and J is TRBJ1-5, with 7 bases fitting TRBD1. The CDR3 is 12 residues long. Germline CDR1 ENHRY, CDR2 SYGVKD. J gave up 4 bases and V 10 bases, and 4 bases lay outside the gene matches. The CDR3 DNA reads as TGTGCCACGGGACAGCAAAATCAGCCCCAGCATTTT. Translating it yields CATGQQNQPQHF.

The V gene is TRBV4-2, the J gene TRBJ2-3; the D is unclear. The CDR3 covers 15 residues. Germline-derived CDR1 and CDR2 are LGHNA and YNFKEQ. The germline V and J ends were trimmed by 0 bases and 6 bases, with 13 bases remaining between them. The CDR3 sequence: CASSQDGVPWDTQYF. The CDR3, as DNA: TGTGCCAGCAGCCAAGATGGAGTGCCGTGGGATACGCAGTATTTT.

With respect to this clone: Other DNA sequences within the sample encode an identical CDR3. The chain has TRBV5-1 and TRBJ2-7, with 8 bases lining up with TRBD2. This CDR3 has 15 amino acids. Germline loops: CDR1 SGHRS, CDR2 YFSETQ. The V and J ends lost 0 bases and 4 bases, in that order; junction bases with no gene match: 6. As DNA, the CDR3 is TGCGCCAGCAGCTTGGGGGGCGGGGGGTCTTACGAGCAGTACTTC. The encoded protein is CASSLGGGGSYEQYF.

J is TRBJ2-4 and V is TRBV2; D unresolved. The CDR3 has 12 residues. Germline values: CDR1 SNHLY, CDR2 FYNNEI. V was clipped by 6 bases and J by 5 bases, with 8 bases between them. This CDR3 reads CASSTEQNIQYF. For the CDR3, the DNA is TGTGCCAGCAGCACCGAGCAAAACATTCAGTACTTC.

The V call is TRBV5-6, the J call TRBJ1-1, with 9 bases matching TRBD1. The V gene's germline CDR1 is SGHDT and CDR2 YYEEEE. There are 14 residues in the CDR3. V shed 4 bases, J shed 3 bases, and the junction held 4 bases outside the gene matches. As DNA, the CDR3 is TGTGCCAGCAGCGGCGGGACAGGGTACACTGAAGCTTTCTTT. As protein: CASSGGTGYTEAFF.

This clone is medium-sized within its sample. This CDR3 is CASSLLAGALEAKNIQYF. The DNA of the CDR3 is TGTGCCAGCAGTTTACTAGCGGGGGCCCTAGAAGCCAAAAACATTCAGTACTTC. The rearrangement links TRBV27 to TRBJ2-4; 10 bases are a match to TRBD2. Germline-derived CDR1 and CDR2 are MNHEY and SMNVEV (reference sequence). This CDR3 is built from 18 residues. The V segment lost 2 bases and the J segment 0 bases; nucleotides outside the gene matches: 7.

The rearrangement links TRBV7-2 to TRBJ2-7, with D possibly TRBD1 on 6 matching bases. The germline V and J ends were trimmed by 1 base and 0 bases, with 13 bases remaining between them. Germline assignment: CDR1 SGHTA and CDR2 FQGNSA. The CDR3 is made up of 16 amino acids. The CDR3 DNA reads TGTGCCAGCAGCTTAGAGGTGGGGGCCACCTCCTACGAGCAGTACTTC. As protein: CASSLEVGATSYEQYF.

This clone was found a few times. The chain joins TRBV7-8 to TRBJ1-1, with 8 positions matching TRBD1. The germline V gene encodes CDR1 SGHVS and CDR2 FQNEAQ. The CDR3 is 15 amino acids. After removal of 0 bases from V and 6 bases from J, the junction contained 6 bases not matched to a gene. CDR3 bases: TGTGCCAGCAGCTTAGCGCCAGGGGGCAACCCTGAAGCTTTCTTT. Translated, it gives CASSLAPGGNPEAFF. Looking up the rest from reference TRBV7-8 and TRBJ1-1 gives the full variable domain: GAGVSQSPRYKVAKRGQDVALRCDPISGHVSLFWYQQALGQGPEFLTYFQNEAQLDKSGLPSDRFFAERPEGSVSTLKIQRTQQEDSAVYLCASSLAPGGNPEAFFGQGTRLTVV.

The V gene is TRBV14, the J gene TRBJ1-6; 8 nucleotides match TRBD1. CDR1 is SGHDN and CDR2 is FVKESK in the germline V gene. This CDR3 region has 16 residues. V gave up 4 bases and J gave up 9 bases; unmatched junction bases: 11. Here the CDR3 DNA reads TGTGCCAGCAGCCCGCACTCCAGGGGGCAAGGTTCACCCCTCCACTTT. It translates to CASSPHSRGQGSPLHF.

This clone was seen a single time. The chain combines TRBV4-1 with TRBJ2-3; TRBD1 matches 10 bases. Germline values: CDR1 MGHRA, CDR2 YSYEKL. This CDR3 has 17 residues. After removal of 4 bases from V and 6 bases from J, the junction contained 13 bases not matched to a gene. DNA of the CDR3: TGCGCCAGCAGCCTTGAAAGTGGGACAGGGGTGGCGGATACGCAGTATTTT. Protein sequence: CASSLESGTGVADTQYF.

This rearrangement joins TRBV7-6 to TRBJ2-5; a possible D gene is TRBD2 (6 bases). The CDR3 totals 15 residues. From germline, CDR1 is SGHVS and CDR2 FNYEAQ. Trimming took off 1 base at V and 7 bases at J, with 16 bases between the two ends. The CDR3 reads CASSLDPALGGTQYF. In DNA, the CDR3 is TGTGCCAGCAGCTTAGACCCGGCCCTCGGGGGGACCCAGTACTTC.

With respect to this clone: One end of the junction does not line up with germline, which may come from a read error. The chain recombines TRBV20-1 with TRBJ2-5, with 7 bases matching TRBD1. Germline values: CDR1 DFQATT, CDR2 SNEGSKA (reference sequence). This CDR3 comprises 11 residues. CDR3 in DNA: TGTTCGGGACAGCTCCAAGAGACCCAGTACTTC. This gives the protein CSGQLQETQYF.

The sample holds one count of this clone. The chain recombines TRBV4-1 with TRBJ2-2, with D possibly being TRBD2 (7 bases). The CDR3 spans 19 residues. V lost 5 bases to trimming and J lost 2 bases, with 24 bases between them. Looked up from germline, CDR1 is MGHRA and CDR2 is YSYEKL. The CDR3 nucleotides are TGCGCCAGCAGCAACGACGGGGGCCTGCGGGGGCGAAACACCGGGGAGCTGTTTTTT. Its protein is CASSNDGGLRGRNTGELFF.

The chain is built from TRBV2 and TRBJ2-3, with 8 bases matching TRBD2. J lost 0 bases, V lost 6 bases, and 5 bases had no gene match. The CDR3 sequence is 15 residues long. The germline V gene encodes CDR1 SNHLY and CDR2 FYNNEI. This CDR3 reads CASSKAGESTDTQYF. For the CDR3, the DNA is TGTGCCAGCAGCAAAGCGGGGGAAAGCACAGATACGCAGTATTTT.